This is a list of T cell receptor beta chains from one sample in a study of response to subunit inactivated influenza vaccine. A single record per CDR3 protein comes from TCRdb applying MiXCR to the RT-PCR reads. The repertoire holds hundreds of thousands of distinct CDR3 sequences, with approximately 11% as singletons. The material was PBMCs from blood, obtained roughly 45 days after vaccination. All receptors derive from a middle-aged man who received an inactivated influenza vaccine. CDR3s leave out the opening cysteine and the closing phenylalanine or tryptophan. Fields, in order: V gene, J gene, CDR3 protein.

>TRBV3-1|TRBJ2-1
ASSQDMGRAGGEQF
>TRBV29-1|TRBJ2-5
SVAGWGPEETQY
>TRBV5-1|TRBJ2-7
ASSSQGGTYEQY
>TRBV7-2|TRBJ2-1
ASSWMGGLYNEQF
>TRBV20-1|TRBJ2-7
SASPPGRGYEQY
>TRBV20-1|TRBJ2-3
SAREKVAGWNTDTQY
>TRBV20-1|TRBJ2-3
SARGSTYTQY
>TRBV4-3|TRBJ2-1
ASSQSSTRRDEQF
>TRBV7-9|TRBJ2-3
ASSLAQTDTQY
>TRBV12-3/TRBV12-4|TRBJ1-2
ATRPRGFGGYT
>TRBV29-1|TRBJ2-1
SGGFDEQF
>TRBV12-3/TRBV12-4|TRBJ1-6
ASSSPDSPLH
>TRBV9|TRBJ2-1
ASSAEGAGNEQF
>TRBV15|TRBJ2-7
ATSIRDGYEQY
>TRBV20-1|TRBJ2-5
SARSGLAGGKETQY